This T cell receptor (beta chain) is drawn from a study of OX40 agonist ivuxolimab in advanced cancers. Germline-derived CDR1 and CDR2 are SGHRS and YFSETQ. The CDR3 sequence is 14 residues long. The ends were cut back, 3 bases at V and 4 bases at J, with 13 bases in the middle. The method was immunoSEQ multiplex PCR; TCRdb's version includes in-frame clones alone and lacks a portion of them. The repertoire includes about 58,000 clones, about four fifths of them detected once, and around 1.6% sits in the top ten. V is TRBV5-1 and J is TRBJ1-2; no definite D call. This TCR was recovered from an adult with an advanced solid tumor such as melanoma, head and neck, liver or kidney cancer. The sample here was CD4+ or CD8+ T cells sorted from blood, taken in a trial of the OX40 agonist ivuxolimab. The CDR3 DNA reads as TGCGCCAGCAGCTCGGGCCCCGGGAGCTATGGCTACACCTTC. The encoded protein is CASSSGPGSYGYTF.